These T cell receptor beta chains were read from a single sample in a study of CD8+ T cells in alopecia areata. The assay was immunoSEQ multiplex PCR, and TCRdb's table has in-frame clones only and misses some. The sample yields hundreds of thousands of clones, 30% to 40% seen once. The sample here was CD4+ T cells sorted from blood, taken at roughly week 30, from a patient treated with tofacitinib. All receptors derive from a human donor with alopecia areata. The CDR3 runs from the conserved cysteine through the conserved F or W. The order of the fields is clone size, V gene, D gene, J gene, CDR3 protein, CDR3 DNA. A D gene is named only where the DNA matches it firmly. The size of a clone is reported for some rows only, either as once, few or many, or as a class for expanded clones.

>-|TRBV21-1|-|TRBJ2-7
CASITGVIGGRGCEQYF
TGTGCCAGCATCACTGGGGTCATAGGCGGGAGAGGGTGCGAGCAGTACTTC
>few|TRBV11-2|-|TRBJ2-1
CASSLGPSRGNEQFF
TGTGCCAGCAGCTTAGGGCCTTCCCGGGGAAATGAGCAGTTCTTC
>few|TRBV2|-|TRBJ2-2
CASRANQGAGELFF
TGTGCCAGCAGGGCTAACCAGGGAGCCGGGGAGCTGTTTTTT
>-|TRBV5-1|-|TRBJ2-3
CASSLADTQYF
TGCGCCAGCAGCTTGGCAGATACGCAGTATTTT
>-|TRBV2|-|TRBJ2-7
CASTSDSFSYEQYF
TGTGCCAGCACTTCGGACAGTTTTTCCTACGAGCAGTACTTC
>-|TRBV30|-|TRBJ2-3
CAWRRGPGFTQYF
TGTGCCTGGAGACGGGGGCCTGGGTTTACGCAGTATTTT
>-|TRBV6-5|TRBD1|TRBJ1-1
CASSPGGTGSTEAFF
TGTGCCAGCAGTCCCGGGGGGACAGGGAGCACTGAAGCTTTCTTT
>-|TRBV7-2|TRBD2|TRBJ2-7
CASSLQRGAYEQYF
TGTGCCAGCAGCTTACAGCGGGGGGCCTACGAGCAGTACTTC
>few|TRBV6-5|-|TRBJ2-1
CASSPPAGEQFF
TGTGCCAGCAGCCCCCCCGCGGGTGAGCAGTTCTTC
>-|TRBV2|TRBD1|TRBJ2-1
CASSLTGTAYNEQFF
TGTGCCAGCAGTCTGACAGGGACAGCCTACAATGAGCAGTTCTTC
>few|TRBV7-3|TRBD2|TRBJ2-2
CASSPTGLTTGELFF
TGTGCCAGCAGCCCCACGGGACTAACAACCGGGGAGCTGTTTTTT
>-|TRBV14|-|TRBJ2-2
CASSQGAIHTGELFF
TGTGCCAGCAGCCAAGGGGCTATCCACACCGGGGAGCTGTTTTTT
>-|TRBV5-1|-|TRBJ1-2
CARTGAQGCYTF
TGCGCCAGAACCGGGGCCCAAGGGTGCTACACCTTC
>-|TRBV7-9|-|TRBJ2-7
CASSPDSLSYEQYF
TGTGCCAGCAGCCCCGACAGTCTCTCCTACGAGCAGTACTTC
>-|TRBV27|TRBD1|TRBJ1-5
CASSSSPVGQLRWGNQPQHF
TGTGCCAGCAGTTCATCCCCGGTGGGACAGCTCCGATGGGGCAATCAGCCCCAGCATTTT
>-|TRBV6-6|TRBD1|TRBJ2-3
CASRDTGGAGTDTQYF
TGTGCCAGCAGGGATACAGGGGGCGCGGGGACAGATACGCAGTATTTT
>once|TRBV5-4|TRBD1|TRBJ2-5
CASSTGQGATQETQYF
TGTGCCAGCAGCACCGGACAGGGGGCTACCCAAGAGACCCAGTACTTC
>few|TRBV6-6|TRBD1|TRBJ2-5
CASSYNLGGGETQYF
TGTGCCAGCAGTTACAATCTAGGGGGCGGAGAGACCCAGTACTTC
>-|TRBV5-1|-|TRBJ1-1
CASSLSSLVTEAFF
TGCGCCAGCAGCTTGTCCAGTCTGGTCACTGAAGCTTTCTTT
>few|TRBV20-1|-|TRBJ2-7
CSAPARGEQYF
TGCAGTGCTCCCGCGCGCGGGGAGCAGTACTTC
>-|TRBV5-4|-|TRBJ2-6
CASNLQGSGANVLTF
TGTGCCAGCAACTTACAGGGCTCTGGGGCCAACGTCCTGACTTTC
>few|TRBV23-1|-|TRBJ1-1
CASGKHRVVVTEAFF
TGCGCCAGCGGCAAACACAGGGTTGTAGTCACTGAAGCTTTCTTT
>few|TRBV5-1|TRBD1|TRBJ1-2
CASSSQDRGLYGYTF
TGCGCCAGCAGCTCACAGGACAGGGGACTCTATGGCTACACCTTC
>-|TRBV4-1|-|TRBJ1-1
CASGTGRTTEAFF
TGCGCCAGCGGGACGGGCCGGACGACTGAAGCTTTCTTT
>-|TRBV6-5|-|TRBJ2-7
CASRVGAGHEQYF
TGTGCCAGCAGGGTCGGGGCCGGTCACGAGCAGTACTTC
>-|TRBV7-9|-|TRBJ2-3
CASSLWSVKTTSTDTQYF
TGTGCCAGCAGCTTATGGTCCGTCAAGACGACTAGCACAGATACGCAGTATTTT
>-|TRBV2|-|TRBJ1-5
CASSEGQTNQPQHF
TGTGCCAGCAGTGAAGGACAGACCAATCAGCCCCAGCATTTT
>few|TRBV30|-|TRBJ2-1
CAWSVGLDGEQFF
TGTGCCTGGAGTGTTGGGCTAGACGGGGAGCAGTTCTTC
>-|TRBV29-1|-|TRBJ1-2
CSVEERAGGYTF
TGCAGCGTTGAGGAGAGGGCTGGCGGCTACACCTTC
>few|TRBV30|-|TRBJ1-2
CAWSRPHADRGYTF
TGTGCCTGGAGTCGGCCACACGCCGATCGGGGCTACACCTTC
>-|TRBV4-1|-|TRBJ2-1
CASSRNGVRVSSYNEQFF
TGCGCCAGCAGCCGCAATGGGGTCCGAGTCTCGAGCTACAATGAGCAGTTCTTC
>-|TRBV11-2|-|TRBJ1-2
CASTSLGRSGYTF
TGTGCCAGCACCTCCTTAGGGCGGTCTGGCTACACCTTC
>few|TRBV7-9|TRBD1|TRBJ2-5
CASSTRQGARETQYF
TGTGCCAGCAGCACCCGACAGGGGGCCAGGGAGACCCAGTACTTC